These T cell receptor beta chains were read from a single sample in a study of blood T cell repertoires in COVID-19. Assay used: immunoSEQ multiplex PCR; TCRdb lists only in-frame clones, some missing. The sample consists of about 180,000 clones, 89% of them appearing once. Sequencing was done on a sample of peripheral blood. Receptors were obtained from a man younger than 35 who had recovered from COVID-19. Both conserved end residues are part of each CDR3. D genes are given only for firm matches. Not all rows give a size; the values are once, few, many and, for expanded clones, a class.

CDR3aa,CDR3nt,d_gene,j_gene,v_gene,abundance
CASSLITGGQETQYF,TGTGCCAGCAGCTTAATCACCGGGGGACAAGAGACCCAGTACTTC,NA,TRBJ2-5,TRBV7-2,NA
CASSYPALGVSGRREQFF,TGTGCCAGCAGTTACCCCGCCCTCGGTGTCAGCGGGAGACGTGAGCAGTTCTTC,TRBD2,TRBJ2-1,TRBV6-2/TRBV6-3,NA
CASSLDTLGYTF,TGTGCCAGCAGCCTCGACACCCTGGGCTACACCTTC,NA,TRBJ1-2,TRBV7-8,NA
CASRRPRTNSYEQYF,TGTGCTAGCAGACGCCCCCGGACAAACTCCTACGAGCAGTACTTC,NA,TRBJ2-7,TRBV7-7,few
CASSLTTGAYEQYF,TGTGCCAGCAGTTTAACGACGGGTGCCTACGAGCAGTACTTC,NA,TRBJ2-7,TRBV27,NA
CASSPAWGQLAKNIQYF,TGCGCCAGCAGCCCCGCTTGGGGACAATTAGCCAAAAACATTCAGTACTTC,NA,TRBJ2-4,TRBV5-1,NA
CASSPSGASSYEQYF,TGCGCCAGCAGCCCGAGCGGGGCAAGCTCCTACGAGCAGTACTTC,TRBD2,TRBJ2-7,TRBV5-1,NA
CASRRESGRGDTQYF,TGTGCCAGTAGGAGGGAAAGCGGGAGGGGAGATACGCAGTATTTT,TRBD2,TRBJ2-3,TRBV19,NA
CASSYGLAGGNEQFF,TGTGCCAGCAGTTACGGACTAGCCGGGGGAAATGAGCAGTTCTTC,TRBD2,TRBJ2-1,TRBV6-5,NA
CASSRGHDYGYTF,TGCGCCAGCAGCAGGGGGCATGACTATGGCTACACCTTC,TRBD1,TRBJ1-2,TRBV4-1,NA
CASSLRGTDTQYF,TGTGCCAGCAGTTTGAGGGGCACAGATACGCAGTATTTT,NA,TRBJ2-3,TRBV28,NA
CASSSEGRSTDTQYF,TGTGCCAGCAGTTCTGAGGGAAGGAGCACAGATACGCAGTATTTT,NA,TRBJ2-3,TRBV27,NA
CASSLDRGGETQYF,TGTGCCAGCAGCTTGGACAGGGGTGGCGAGACCCAGTACTTC,TRBD1,TRBJ2-5,TRBV5-5,NA
CASSPRDSGSPLHF,TGCGCCAGCAGCCCCCGGGACTCAGGCTCACCCCTCCACTTT,NA,TRBJ1-6,TRBV4-1,NA
CASRAGGKVRETQYF,TGCGCCAGCAGGGCCGGGGGGAAGGTGAGGGAGACCCAGTACTTC,TRBD2,TRBJ2-5,TRBV5-1,NA
CASSYNGQVGNQPQHF,TGTGCCAGCAGTTACAATGGACAGGTGGGCAATCAGCCCCAGCATTTT,TRBD1,TRBJ1-5,TRBV6-6,few
CASSLSIDYNEQFF,TGTGCCAGCAGTTTATCGATAGATTACAATGAGCAGTTCTTC,NA,TRBJ2-1,TRBV27,NA
CASSWGQQAVGELFF,TGTGCCAGCAGCTGGGGGCAACAGGCCGTCGGGGAGCTGTTTTTT,NA,TRBJ2-2,TRBV7-9,NA
CASSYSSGGPKNTDTQYF,TGTGCCAGCAGTTACTCGTCGGGAGGCCCGAAAAACACAGATACGCAGTATTTT,TRBD2,TRBJ2-3,TRBV6-2/TRBV6-3,NA
CASSYVGGRTYEQYF,TGTGCCAGCAGTTACGTAGGCGGGAGAACCTACGAGCAGTACTTC,TRBD2,TRBJ2-7,TRBV6-2/TRBV6-3,NA
CASLGQENTEAFF,TGTGCCAGCCTGGGACAGGAGAACACTGAAGCTTTCTTT,TRBD1,TRBJ1-1,TRBV10-3,NA
CAIRRGTTNYGYTF,TGTGCCATTCGTCGGGGGACTACTAACTATGGCTACACCTTC,NA,TRBJ1-2,TRBV10-3,NA
CASSLDRSYEQYF,TGTGCCAGCAGCTTGGACAGGTCCTACGAGCAGTACTTC,NA,TRBJ2-7,TRBV5-4,few